This T cell receptor (beta chain) was recovered during a study of shared clonotypes between healthy human individuals. The donors were adults (healthy and HIV-negative) with no recent acute infections or vaccinations. V shed 0 bases, J shed 3 bases, and the junction held 5 bases outside the gene matches. Germline lookup yields CDR1 SGHRS and CDR2 YFSETQ. This CDR3 contains 16 residues. Here immunoSEQ multiplex PCR was the method, and the copy in TCRdb shows in-frame clones only, minus some. The sample consists of some 300,000 clones, around 79% of them appearing once. V and J are TRBV5-1 and TRBJ1-1, with 10 positions matching TRBD1. The TCR was taken from a man aged 30 to 45 in good health. Material for sequencing was memory CD4+ T cells sorted from blood. Subset: CD45RA-negative fraction. The CDR3 DNA is TGCGCCAGCAGCTTGGGGGACAGGGGCTGGGACACTGAAGCTTTCTTT. Translated, it gives CASSLGDRGWDTEAFF.